This T cell receptor beta chain originates from a study of vaccination and CD4 T cells after COVID-19. Treatment meaning: approximately nine-day PBMC culture with coronavirus spike peptide pools or control peptides (ViraFEST assay). Cultured CD4+ T-cell DNA underwent Oncomine TCR Beta short-read sequencing. Cultured CD4+ T cells were the source of extracted genomic DNA. One entry per CDR3 protein, called by TCRdb with MiXCR from the PCR reads. The table includes 9,500 to 14,000 distinct CDR3 sequences, 25% to 30% detected once. This clonotype came up a few times. Its specificity is unknown. This CDR3 region has 17 residues. The germline V gene encodes CDR1 SGHTA and CDR2 FQGNSA. The V gene lost 5 bases and the J gene lost 2 bases, with 19 bases spanning the gap.

The chain uses TRBV7-2 and TRBJ1-5, with D unclear. Sequencing input: cultured CD4+ T cells from blood. The sequence came from a human donor with COVID-19. Written as DNA, the CDR3 is TGTGCCAGCAGCCCGGATTCAAACAAGGCGGGCAATCAGCCCCAGCATTTT. Amino acid sequence: CASSPDSNKAGNQPQHF.